This T cell receptor beta chain stems from a study of blood T cell repertoires in COVID-19. The CDR3 sequence is 15 residues long. Germline CDR1 GTSNPN, CDR2 SVGIG (reference sequence). V shed 5 bases, J shed 5 bases, and the junction held 7 bases outside the gene matches. In the original analysis: Estimated nucleated cell counts came from reference gene primer amplification. Repertoires were generated with immunoSEQ multiplex PCR, while TCRdb's copy carries only in-frame clones and drops some. D and trimming were read from the DNA, whereas the V and J calls and clone size are those reported in that table. The sample has 9,000 to 15,000 clones; just over 70% are singletons. Seattle patients were enrolled while actively infected and followed longitudinally.

The chain is built from TRBV30 and TRBJ2-3; TRBD2 aligns across 13 bases. The sample consisted of peripheral blood. The TCR was taken from a man aged 60-69 years with COVID-19, enrolled during active disease. DNA of the CDR3: TGTGCCTGGGGGGGACTAGCGGGGAGTCGAGATACGCAGTATTTT. The encoded protein is CAWGGLAGSRDTQYF.